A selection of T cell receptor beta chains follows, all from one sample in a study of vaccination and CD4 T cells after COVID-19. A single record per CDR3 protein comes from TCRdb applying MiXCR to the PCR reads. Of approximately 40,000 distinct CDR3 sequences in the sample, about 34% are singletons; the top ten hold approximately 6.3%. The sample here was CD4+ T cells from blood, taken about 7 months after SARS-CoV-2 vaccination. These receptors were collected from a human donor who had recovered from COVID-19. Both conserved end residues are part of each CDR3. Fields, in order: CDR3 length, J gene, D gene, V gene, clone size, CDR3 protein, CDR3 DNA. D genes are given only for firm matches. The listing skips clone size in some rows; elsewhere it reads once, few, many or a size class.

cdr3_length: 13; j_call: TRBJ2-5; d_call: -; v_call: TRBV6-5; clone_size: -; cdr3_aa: CASSYSIRETQYF; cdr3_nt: TGTGCCAGCAGTTACTCAATACGGGAGACCCAGTACTTC
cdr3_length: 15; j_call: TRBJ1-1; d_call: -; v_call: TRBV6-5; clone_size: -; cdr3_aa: CASSYSIRVATEAFF; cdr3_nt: TGTGCCAGCAGTTACTCGATCAGGGTAGCGACTGAAGCTTTCTTT
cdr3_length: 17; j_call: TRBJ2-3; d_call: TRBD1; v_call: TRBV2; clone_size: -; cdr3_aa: CASSRDRGPIHTDTQYF; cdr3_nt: TGTGCCAGCAGTCGGGACAGGGGGCCGATTCACACAGATACGCAGTATTTT
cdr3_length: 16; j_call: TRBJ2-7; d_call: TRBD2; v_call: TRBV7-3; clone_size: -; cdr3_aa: CASSLTGTSGNHEQYF; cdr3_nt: TGTGCCAGCAGCTTAACGGGGACTAGCGGGAACCACGAGCAGTACTTC
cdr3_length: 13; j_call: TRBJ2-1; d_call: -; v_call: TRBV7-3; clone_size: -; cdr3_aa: CASSFVSGNEQFF; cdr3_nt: TGTGCCAGCAGCTTCGTTAGCGGCAATGAGCAGTTCTTC
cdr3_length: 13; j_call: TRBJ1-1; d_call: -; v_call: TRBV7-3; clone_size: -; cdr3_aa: CASSFQGKTEAFF; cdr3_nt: TGTGCCAGCAGCTTCCAAGGGAAGACTGAAGCTTTCTTT
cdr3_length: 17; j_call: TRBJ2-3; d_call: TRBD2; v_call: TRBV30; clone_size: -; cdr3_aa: CAWSVLAGSGVTDTQYF; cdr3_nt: TGTGCCTGGAGTGTCCTAGCGGGAAGCGGGGTCACAGATACGCAGTATTTT
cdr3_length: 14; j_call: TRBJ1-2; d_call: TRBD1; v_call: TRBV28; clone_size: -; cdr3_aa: CASSGVGQGYGYTF; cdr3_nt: TGTGCCAGCAGCGGAGTGGGACAGGGGTATGGCTACACCTTC
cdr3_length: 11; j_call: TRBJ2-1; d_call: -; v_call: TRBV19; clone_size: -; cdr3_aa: CASGLFNEQFF; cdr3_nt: TGTGCCAGCGGTCTTTTCAATGAGCAGTTCTTC
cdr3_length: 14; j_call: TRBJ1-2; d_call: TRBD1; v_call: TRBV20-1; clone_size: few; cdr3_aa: CSATFTTGDYGYTF; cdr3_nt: TGCAGTGCTACCTTTACGACAGGGGACTATGGCTACACCTTC
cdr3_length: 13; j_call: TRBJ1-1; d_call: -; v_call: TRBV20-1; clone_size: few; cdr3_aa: CSARQDMNTEAFF; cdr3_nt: TGCAGTGCTCGACAGGACATGAACACTGAAGCTTTCTTT
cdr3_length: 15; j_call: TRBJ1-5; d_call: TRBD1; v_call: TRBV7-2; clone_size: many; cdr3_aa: CASSLDRGGNQPQHF; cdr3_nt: TGTGCCAGCAGCTTAGACAGGGGCGGGAATCAGCCCCAGCATTTT
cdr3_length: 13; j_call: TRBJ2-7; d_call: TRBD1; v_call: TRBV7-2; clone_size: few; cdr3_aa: CASSFNRGPEQYF; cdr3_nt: TGTGCCAGCAGCTTTAACAGGGGGCCCGAGCAGTACTTC
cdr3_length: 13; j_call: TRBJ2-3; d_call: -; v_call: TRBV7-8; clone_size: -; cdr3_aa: CASSRARTDTQYF; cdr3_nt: TGTGCCAGCAGCAGGGCACGCACAGATACGCAGTATTTT
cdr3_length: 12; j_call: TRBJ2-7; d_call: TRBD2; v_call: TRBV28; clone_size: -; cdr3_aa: CASRSGSYEQYF; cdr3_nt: TGTGCCAGCAGGAGCGGGAGCTACGAGCAGTACTTC
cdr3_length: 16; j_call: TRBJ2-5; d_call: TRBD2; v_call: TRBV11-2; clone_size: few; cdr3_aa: CASSPRLAGGWETQYF; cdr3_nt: TGTGCCAGCAGCCCCCGACTAGCGGGAGGTTGGGAGACCCAGTACTTC
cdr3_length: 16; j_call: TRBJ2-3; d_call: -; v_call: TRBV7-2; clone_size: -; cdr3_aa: CASSRTGASTTDTQYF; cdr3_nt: TGTGCCAGCAGCCGTACGGGAGCAAGTACTACAGATACGCAGTATTTT
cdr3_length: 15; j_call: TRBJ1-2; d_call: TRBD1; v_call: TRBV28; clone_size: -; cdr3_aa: CASSEYPDRVNGYTF; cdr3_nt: TGTGCCAGCAGTGAATATCCGGACAGGGTAAATGGCTACACCTTC
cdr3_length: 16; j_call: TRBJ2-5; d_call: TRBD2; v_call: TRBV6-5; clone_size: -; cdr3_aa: CASSYSASGHQETQYF; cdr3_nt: TGTGCCAGCAGTTACTCGGCTAGCGGGCACCAAGAGACCCAGTACTTC
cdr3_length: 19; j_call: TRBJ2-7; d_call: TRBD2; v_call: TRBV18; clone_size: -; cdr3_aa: CASSPSPGTSGSTSYEQYF; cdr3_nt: TGTGCCAGCTCACCTTCCCCGGGGACTAGCGGGAGCACATCCTACGAGCAGTACTTC
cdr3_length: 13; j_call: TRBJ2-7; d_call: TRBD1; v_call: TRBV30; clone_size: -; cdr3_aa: CAWSRTGAYEQYF; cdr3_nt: TGTGCCTGGAGTAGGACAGGGGCCTACGAGCAGTACTTC
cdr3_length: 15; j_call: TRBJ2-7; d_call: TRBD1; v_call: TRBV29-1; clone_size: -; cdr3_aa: CSVEGPGTALGEQYF; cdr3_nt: TGCAGCGTTGAAGGCCCTGGGACAGCCCTCGGGGAGCAGTACTTC
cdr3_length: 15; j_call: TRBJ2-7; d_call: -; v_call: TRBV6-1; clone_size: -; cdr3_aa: CASKAVRTAGYEQYF; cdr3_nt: TGTGCCAGCAAAGCAGTTAGGACAGCAGGGTACGAGCAGTACTTC
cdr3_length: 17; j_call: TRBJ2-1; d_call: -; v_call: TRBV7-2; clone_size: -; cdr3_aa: CASSPGPAEPVYNEQFF; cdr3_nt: TGTGCCAGCAGCCCAGGGCCTGCGGAGCCGGTCTATAATGAGCAGTTCTTC
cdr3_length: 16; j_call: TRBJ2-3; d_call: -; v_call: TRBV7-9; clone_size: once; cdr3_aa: CASSLTATAATDTQYF; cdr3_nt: TGTGCCAGCAGCTTAACAGCTACTGCTGCGACAGATACGCAGTATTTT
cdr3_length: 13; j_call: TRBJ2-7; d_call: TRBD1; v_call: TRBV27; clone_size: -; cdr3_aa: CASSNTGGLEQYF; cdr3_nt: TGTGCCAGCAGTAACACAGGGGGCCTCGAGCAGTACTTC
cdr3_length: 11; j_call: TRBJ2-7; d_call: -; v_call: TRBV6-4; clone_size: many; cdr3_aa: CASSNSYEQYF; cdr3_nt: TGTGCCAGCAGTAACAGCTACGAGCAGTACTTC
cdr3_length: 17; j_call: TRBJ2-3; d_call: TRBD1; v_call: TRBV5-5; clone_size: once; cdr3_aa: CASSLMATGGAIDTQYF; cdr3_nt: TGTGCCAGCAGCTTAATGGCGACAGGGGGGGCCATTGATACGCAGTATTTT
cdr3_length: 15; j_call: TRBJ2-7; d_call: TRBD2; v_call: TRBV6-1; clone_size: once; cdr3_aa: CASGPLAGGSYEQYF; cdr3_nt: TGTGCCAGCGGCCCCTTAGCGGGAGGGTCCTACGAGCAGTACTTC